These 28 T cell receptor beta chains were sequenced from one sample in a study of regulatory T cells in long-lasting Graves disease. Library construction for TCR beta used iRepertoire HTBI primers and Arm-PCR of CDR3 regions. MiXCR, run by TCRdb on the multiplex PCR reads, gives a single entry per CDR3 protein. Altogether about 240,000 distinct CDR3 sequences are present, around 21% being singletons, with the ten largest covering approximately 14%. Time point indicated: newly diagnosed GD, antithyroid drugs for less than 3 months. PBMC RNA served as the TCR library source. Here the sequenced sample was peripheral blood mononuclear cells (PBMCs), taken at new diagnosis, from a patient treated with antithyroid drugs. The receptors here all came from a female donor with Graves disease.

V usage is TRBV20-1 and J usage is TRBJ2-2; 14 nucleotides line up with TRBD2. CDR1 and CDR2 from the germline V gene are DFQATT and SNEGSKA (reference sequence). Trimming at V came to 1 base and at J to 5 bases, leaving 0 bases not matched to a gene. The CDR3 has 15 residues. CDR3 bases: TGCAGTGCTAGAGGGACTAGCGGGGGGACCGGGGAGCTGTTTTTT. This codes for CSARGTSGGTGELFF.

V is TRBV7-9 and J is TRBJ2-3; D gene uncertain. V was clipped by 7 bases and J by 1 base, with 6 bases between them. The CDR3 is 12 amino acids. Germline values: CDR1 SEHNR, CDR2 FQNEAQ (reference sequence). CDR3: CASNFGTDTQYF. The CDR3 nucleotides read TGTGCCAGCAACTTTGGCACAGATACGCAGTATTTT.

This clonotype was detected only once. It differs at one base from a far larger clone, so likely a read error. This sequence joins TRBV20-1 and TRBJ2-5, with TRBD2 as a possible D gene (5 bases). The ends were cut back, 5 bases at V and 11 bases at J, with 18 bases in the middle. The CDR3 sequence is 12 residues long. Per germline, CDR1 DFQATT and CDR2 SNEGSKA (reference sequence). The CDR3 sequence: CSASRRLNEQYF. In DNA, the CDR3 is TGCAGTGCTTCCCGGAGGCTCAATGAGCAGTACTTC.

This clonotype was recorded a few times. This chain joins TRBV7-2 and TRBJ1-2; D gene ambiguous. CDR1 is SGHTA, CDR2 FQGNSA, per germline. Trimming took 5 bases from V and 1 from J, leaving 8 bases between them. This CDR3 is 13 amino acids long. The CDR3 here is CASSHGINYGYTF. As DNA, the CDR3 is TGTGCCAGCAGCCACGGCATTAACTATGGCTACACCTTC. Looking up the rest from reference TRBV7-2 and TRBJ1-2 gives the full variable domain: GAGVSQSPSNKVTEKGKDVELRCDPISGHTALYWYRQSLGQGLEFLIYFQGNSAPDKSGLPSDRFSAERTGGSVSTLTIQRTQQEDSAVYLCASSHGINYGYTFGSGTRLTVV.

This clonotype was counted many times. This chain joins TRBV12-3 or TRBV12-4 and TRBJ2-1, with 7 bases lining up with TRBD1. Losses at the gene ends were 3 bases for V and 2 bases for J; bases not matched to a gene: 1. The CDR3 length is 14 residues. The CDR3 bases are TGTGCCAGCAGTTTTGGGACAGCCTACAATGAGCAGTTCTTC. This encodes CASSFGTAYNEQFF.

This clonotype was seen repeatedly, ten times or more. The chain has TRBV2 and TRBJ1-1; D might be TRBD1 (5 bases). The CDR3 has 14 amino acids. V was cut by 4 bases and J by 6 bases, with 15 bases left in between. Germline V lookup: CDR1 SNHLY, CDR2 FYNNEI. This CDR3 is CASSGGERVSEAFF. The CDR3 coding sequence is TGTGCCAGCAGTGGGGGGGAGAGGGTCTCTGAAGCTTTCTTT.

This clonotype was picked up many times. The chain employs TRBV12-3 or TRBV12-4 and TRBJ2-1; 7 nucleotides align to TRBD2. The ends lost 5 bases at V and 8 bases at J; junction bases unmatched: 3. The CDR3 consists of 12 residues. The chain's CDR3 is CASSPTSHEQFF. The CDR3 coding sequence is TGTGCCAGCAGTCCGACTAGCCATGAGCAGTTCTTC.

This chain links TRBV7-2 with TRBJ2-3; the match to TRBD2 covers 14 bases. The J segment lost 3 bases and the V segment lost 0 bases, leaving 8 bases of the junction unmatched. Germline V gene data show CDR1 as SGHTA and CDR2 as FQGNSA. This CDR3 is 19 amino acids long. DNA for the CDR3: TGTGCCAGCAGCTTAGCGGGACTAGCGGGAGTGGCTAGTACAGATACGCAGTATTTT. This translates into CASSLAGLAGVASTDTQYF.

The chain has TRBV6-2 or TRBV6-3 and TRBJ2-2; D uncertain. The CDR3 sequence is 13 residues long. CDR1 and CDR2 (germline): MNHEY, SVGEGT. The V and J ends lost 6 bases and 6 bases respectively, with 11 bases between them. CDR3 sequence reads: CASSHSPPGELFF. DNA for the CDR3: TGTGCCAGCAGCCACTCCCCCCCCGGGGAGCTGTTTTTT.

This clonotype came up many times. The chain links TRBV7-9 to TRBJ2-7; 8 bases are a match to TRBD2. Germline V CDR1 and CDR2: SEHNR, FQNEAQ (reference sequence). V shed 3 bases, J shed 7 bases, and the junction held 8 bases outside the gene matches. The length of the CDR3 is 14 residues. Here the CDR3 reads CASSLSGGAGEQYF. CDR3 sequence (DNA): TGTGCCAGCAGCTTGTCGGGGGGGGCCGGTGAGCAGTACTTC.

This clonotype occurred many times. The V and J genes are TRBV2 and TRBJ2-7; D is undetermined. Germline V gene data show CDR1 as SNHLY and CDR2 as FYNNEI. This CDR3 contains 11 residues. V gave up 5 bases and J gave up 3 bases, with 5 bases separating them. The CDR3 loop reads CASSHFYEQYF. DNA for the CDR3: TGTGCCAGCAGTCACTTCTACGAGCAGTACTTC.

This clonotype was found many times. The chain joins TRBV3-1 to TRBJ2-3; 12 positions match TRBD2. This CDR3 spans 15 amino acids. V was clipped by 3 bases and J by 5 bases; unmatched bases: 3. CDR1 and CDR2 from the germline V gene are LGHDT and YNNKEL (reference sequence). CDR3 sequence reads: CASSQRLAGEDTQYF. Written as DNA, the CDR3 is TGTGCCAGCAGCCAGAGACTAGCGGGAGAAGATACGCAGTATTTT.

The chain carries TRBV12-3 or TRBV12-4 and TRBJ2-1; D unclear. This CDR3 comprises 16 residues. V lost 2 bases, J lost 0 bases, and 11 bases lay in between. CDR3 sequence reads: CASSLFRRSSYNEQFF. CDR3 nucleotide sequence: TGTGCCAGCAGTTTATTCCGCAGAAGCTCCTACAATGAGCAGTTCTTC.

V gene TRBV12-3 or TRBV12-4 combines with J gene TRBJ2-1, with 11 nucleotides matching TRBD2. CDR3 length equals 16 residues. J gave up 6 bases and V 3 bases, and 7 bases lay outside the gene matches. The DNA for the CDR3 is TGTGCCAGCAGTTTGAGCAGGGGACTAGCGGCCAATGAGCAGTTCTTC. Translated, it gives CASSLSRGLAANEQFF.

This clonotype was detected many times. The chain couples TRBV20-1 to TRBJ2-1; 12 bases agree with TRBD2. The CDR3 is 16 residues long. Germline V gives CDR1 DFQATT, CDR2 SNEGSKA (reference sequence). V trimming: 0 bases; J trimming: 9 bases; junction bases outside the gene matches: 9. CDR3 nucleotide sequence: TGCAGTGCTAGAGATCCCACTAGCGGGGGGTCGAGTGAGCAGTTCTTC. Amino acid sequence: CSARDPTSGGSSEQFF.

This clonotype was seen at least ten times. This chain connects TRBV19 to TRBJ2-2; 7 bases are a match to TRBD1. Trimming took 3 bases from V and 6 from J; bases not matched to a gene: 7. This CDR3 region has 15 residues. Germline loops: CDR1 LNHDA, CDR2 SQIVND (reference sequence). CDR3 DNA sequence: TGTGCCAGTAGTATCGGACAGGCCGGCGCCGGGGAGCTGTTTTTT. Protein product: CASSIGQAGAGELFF.

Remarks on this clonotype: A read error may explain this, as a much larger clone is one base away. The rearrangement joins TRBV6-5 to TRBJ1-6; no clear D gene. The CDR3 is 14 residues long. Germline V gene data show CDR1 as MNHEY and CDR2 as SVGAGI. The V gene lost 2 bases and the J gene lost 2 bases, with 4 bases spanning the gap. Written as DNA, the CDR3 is TGTGCCAGCAGTTACGGGCCCTATAATTCACCCCTCCACTTT. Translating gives CASSYGPYNSPLHF.

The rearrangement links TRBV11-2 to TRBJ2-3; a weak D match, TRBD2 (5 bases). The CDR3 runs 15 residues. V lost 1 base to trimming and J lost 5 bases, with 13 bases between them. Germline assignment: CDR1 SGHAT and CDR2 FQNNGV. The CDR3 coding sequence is TGTGCCAGCAGCTTAGGAGGGTTAGGTGAAGATACGCAGTATTTT. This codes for CASSLGGLGEDTQYF.

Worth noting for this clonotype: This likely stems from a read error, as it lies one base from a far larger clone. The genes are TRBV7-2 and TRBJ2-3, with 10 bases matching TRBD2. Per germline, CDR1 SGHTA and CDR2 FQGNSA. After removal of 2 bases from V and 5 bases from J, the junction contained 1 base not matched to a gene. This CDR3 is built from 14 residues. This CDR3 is CASSLRTSGDTQYF. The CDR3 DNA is TGTGCCAGCAGCTTACGGACTAGCGGAGATACGCAGTATTTT.

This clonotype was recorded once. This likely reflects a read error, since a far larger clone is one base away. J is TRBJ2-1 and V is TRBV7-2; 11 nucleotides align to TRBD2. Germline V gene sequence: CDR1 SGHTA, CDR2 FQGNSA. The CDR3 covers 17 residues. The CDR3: CASSPLAGDARRNGQFF. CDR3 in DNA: TGTGCCAGCAGCCCACTAGCGGGAGACGCCCGGAGGAATGGGCAGTTCTTC.

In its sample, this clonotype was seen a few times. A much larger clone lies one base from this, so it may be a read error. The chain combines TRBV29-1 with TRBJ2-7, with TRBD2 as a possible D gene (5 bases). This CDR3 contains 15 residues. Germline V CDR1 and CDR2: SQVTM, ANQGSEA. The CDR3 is CSVEFSVSPPYGQYF. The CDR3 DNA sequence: TGCAGCGTTGAATTTAGCGTAAGCCCTCCCTACGGGCAGTACTTC.

This chain's CDR3 is CASSEYRTTYNEQFF. As DNA, the CDR3 is TGTGCCAGCAGTGAATACCGGACTACCTACAATGAGCAGTTCTTC. The rearrangement uses TRBV25-1 and TRBJ2-1; TRBD2 might be the D (6 bases). V gave up 0 bases and J gave up 2 bases, with 8 bases separating them. The germline V gene has CDR1 MGHDK and CDR2 SYGVNS. CDR3 length: 15 amino acids.

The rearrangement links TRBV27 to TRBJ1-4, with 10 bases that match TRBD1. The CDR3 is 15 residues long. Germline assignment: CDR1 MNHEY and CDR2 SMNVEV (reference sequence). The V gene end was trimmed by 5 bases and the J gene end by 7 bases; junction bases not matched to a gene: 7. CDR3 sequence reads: CASSLATGGFEKLFF. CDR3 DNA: TGTGCCAGCAGTCTGGCGACAGGGGGCTTTGAAAAACTGTTTTTT.

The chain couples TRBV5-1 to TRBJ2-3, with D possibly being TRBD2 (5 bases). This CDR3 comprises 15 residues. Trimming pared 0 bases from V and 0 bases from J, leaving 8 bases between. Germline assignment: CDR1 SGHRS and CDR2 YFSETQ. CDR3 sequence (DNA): TGCGCCAGCAGCTTGGTACCGGGGAGCACAGATACGCAGTATTTT. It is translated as CASSLVPGSTDTQYF.

The CDR3 sequence is CSARPYVSDTQYF. The CDR3, as DNA: TGCAGTGCTAGGCCCTACGTGAGCGATACGCAGTATTTT. The rearrangement uses TRBV20-1 and TRBJ2-3; D not certain. The germline V gene has CDR1 DFQATT and CDR2 SNEGSKA (reference sequence). The CDR3 spans 13 residues. V shed 3 bases and J shed 6 bases, with 13 bases lying between them.

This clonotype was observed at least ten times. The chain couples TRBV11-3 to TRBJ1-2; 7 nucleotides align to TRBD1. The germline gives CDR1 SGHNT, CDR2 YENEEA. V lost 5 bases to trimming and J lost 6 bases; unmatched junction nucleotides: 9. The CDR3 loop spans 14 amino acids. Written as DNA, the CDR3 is TGTGCCAGCAGCCAAACGACAGGGTCGGATGGCTACACCTTC. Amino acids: CASSQTTGSDGYTF.

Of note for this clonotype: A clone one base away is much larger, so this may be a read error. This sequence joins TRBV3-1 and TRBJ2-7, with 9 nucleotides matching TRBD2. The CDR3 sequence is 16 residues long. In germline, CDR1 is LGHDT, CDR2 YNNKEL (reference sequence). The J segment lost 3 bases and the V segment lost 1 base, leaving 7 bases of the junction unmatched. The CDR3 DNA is TGTGCCAGCAGCCAAGGCGGGGGGGTCCCGAACTACGAGCAGTACTTC. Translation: CASSQGGGVPNYEQYF.

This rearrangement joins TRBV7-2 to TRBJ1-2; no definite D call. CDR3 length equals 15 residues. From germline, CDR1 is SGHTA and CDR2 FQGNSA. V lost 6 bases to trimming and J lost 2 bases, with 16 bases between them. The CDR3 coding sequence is TGTGCCAGCAGTCCCGTCCCTCCGAGGAACTATGGCTACACCTTC. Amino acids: CASSPVPPRNYGYTF.